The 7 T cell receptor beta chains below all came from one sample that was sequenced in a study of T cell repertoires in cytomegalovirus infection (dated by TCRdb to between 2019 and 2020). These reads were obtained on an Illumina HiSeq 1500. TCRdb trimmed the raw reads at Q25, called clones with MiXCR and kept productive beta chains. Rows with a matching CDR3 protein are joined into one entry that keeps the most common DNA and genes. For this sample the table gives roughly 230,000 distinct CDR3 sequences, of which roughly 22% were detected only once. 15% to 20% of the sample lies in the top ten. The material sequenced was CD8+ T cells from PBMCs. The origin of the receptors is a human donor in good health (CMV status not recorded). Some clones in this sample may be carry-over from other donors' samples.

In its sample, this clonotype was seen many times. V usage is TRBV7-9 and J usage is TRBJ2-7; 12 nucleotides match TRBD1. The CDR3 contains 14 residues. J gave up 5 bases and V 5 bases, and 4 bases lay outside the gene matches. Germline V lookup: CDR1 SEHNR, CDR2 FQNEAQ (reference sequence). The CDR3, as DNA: TGTGCCAGCAGCGAAGGGACAGGGGGCAACGAGCAGTACTTC. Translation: CASSEGTGGNEQYF.

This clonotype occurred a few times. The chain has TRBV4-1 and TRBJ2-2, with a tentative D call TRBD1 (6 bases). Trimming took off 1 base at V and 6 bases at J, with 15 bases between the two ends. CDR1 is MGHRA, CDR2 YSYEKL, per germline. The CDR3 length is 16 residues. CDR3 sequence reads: CASSQAAGTTAGELFF. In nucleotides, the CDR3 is TGCGCCAGCAGCCAAGCAGCCGGGACAACGGCCGGGGAGCTGTTTTTT.

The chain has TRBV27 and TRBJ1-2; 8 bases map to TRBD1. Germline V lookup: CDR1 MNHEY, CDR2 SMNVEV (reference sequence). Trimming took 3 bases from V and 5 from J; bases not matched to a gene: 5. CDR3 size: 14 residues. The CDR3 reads CASSFGTGLYGYTF. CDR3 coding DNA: TGTGCCAGCAGTTTCGGGACAGGCCTTTATGGCTACACCTTC.

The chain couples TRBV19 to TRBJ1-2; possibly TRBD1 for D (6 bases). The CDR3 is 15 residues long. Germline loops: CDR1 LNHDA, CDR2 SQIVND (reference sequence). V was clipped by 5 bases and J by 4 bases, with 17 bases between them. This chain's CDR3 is CASSLGTRAFYGYTF. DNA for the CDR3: TGTGCCAGTAGTCTCGGGACAAGAGCTTTCTATGGCTACACCTTC.

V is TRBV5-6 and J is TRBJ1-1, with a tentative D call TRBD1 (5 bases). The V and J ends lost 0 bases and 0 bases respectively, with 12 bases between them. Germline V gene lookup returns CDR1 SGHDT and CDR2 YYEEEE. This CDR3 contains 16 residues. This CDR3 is CASSLVGDFMNTEAFF. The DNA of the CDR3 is TGTGCCAGCAGCTTGGTAGGGGACTTTATGAACACTGAAGCTTTCTTT.

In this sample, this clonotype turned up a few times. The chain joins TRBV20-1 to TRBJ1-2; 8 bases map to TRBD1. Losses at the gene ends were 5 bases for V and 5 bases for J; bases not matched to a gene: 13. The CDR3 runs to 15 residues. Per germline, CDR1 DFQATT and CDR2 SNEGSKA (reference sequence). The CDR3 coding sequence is TGCAGTGCTTGGCAGGGTCAGGGGGCAGGATATGGCTACACCTTC. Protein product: CSAWQGQGAGYGYTF.

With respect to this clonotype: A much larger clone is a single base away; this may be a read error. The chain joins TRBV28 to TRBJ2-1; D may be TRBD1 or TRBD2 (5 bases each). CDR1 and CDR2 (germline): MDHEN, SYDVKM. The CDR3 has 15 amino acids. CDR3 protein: CAGSPGTALDNEQFF. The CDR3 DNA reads TGTGCCGGCAGTCCCGGGACCGCGCTGGACAATGAGCAGTTCTTC.